This T cell receptor beta chain stems from a study of CD8 T cells in Susac syndrome. It was negative isolation that provided the CD8+ and CD4+ T cells, whereas TEMRA cells were enriched by FACS. V was cut by 6 bases and J by 0 bases, with 12 bases left in between. The CDR3 covers 14 residues. As to this clonotype: Its antigen is as yet unknown.

Random hexamers were used to reverse transcribe the RNA input (0.5 to 1 ug). TCRdb reanalysed the immunoSEQ multiplex PCR reads using MiXCR and keeps one entry per CDR3 protein. The sample has 120,000 or so distinct CDR3 sequences; about 93% are singletons. General study findings and limits: Clonal CD8+ expansion in Susac was highest in TEMRA cells and active patients.

This TCR derives from a human donor with Susac syndrome. The rearrangement links TRBV12-3 or TRBV12-4 to TRBJ2-7; tentatively, D is TRBD2 (5 bases). Sequenced: CD8+ T cells from PBMCs. CDR3: CASRYSRDSYEQYF. The CDR3 region has the DNA TGTGCCAGCAGATACAGCCGGGACTCCTACGAGCAGTACTTC.